This TCR beta chain was recovered during a study of type 1 regulatory T cells. MiXCR, applied by TCRdb to the reads, yields one record per CDR3 protein. This table holds approximately 97,000 distinct CDR3 sequences, around 30% found once. Sequencing was carried out using CD4+ T cells, either the whole sample or a sorted fraction (not recorded which). This receptor was taken from a human donor in good health.

DNA for the CDR3: TGTGCCAGCAGCAGCCTGGACAGAAGTTTCATCCCGGCCAAAAACATTCAGTACTTC. It codes for CASSSLDRSFIPAKNIQYF. The chain employs TRBV28 and TRBJ2-4, with D perhaps matching TRBD1 (6 bases). The V gene lost 6 bases and the J gene lost 1 base, with 25 bases spanning the gap. Germline V CDR1 and CDR2: MDHEN, SYDVKM. This CDR3 contains 19 residues.